This paragraph reports one T cell receptor beta chain. Healthy individuals who donated bone marrow served as the donors. This specimen comes from a study of cytomegalovirus exposure and HLA in healthy donors. PCR employed 60 Vbeta and 13 Jbeta primers. Measured with immunoSEQ multiplex PCR; TCRdb has only the in-frame clones, and not every one. The profile shows 170,000 or so clones, around three quarters of them singletons. With 6 bases clipped from V and 6 bases from J, the junction kept 4 bases outside the gene matches. The CDR3 length is 12 residues. Germline CDR1 and CDR2: KGHSH and LQKENI. Specimen: PBMCs. This clonotype was obtained from a woman aged 50 to 60 in good health and CMV-seropositive. This chain joins TRBV18 and TRBJ1-2; 7 positions agree with TRBD1. The DNA for the CDR3 is TGTGCCAGCTCGGGACAGAGAGATGGCTACACCTTC. It encodes CASSGQRDGYTF.